Detailed here is one T cell receptor (beta chain). The data stem from a study of CD8+ T cells in alopecia areata. Study context: A regimen of oral tofacitinib, 5 to 10 mg twice daily, was given to treated patients. For 6 to 18 months, tofacitinib was taken, and 6 months off drug followed.

As the sequencing template, cDNA was produced by extracting RNA and reverse transcribing it. Clones were sequenced by immunoSEQ multiplex PCR, and TCRdb holds only the in-frame ones, with some missing. The sample yields roughly 130,000 clones, approximately 58% seen once. A FACSAria was used to sort CD4+ and CD8+ T cells. These cells came from PBMCs. CDR1 and CDR2 from the germline V gene are MNHEY and SMNVEV (reference sequence). J was trimmed by 4 bases and V by 8 bases; bases with no gene match: 10. This CDR3 is 18 amino acids long. This rearrangement joins TRBV27 to TRBJ2-2, with 16 bases aligning to TRBD2. The sequences come from CD4+ T cells sorted from blood, collected at week 0. This TCR was recovered from a human donor with alopecia areata. The CDR3 here is CASGQPGLAGGRTGELFF. CDR3 nucleotides: TGTGCCAGCGGGCAACCGGGACTAGCGGGAGGGCGCACCGGGGAGCTGTTTTTT.